This is a list of T cell receptor beta chains from one sample in a study of T cell responses to AZD1222 COVID-19 vaccine. The repertoire was sequenced with immunoSEQ multiplex PCR; TCRdb's copy has only in-frame clones and lacks some. Of 95,000 to 100,000 clones in the sample, roughly nine tenths were seen once. Sample: peripheral blood, taken on day 0 of AZD1222 vaccination. The receptors stem from an adult in good health. The CDR3 runs from the conserved cysteine through the conserved F or W. The D gene is left open where the match is weak. The size field is filled for only some rows; it gives once, few, many or a size class.

j_call: TRBJ1-2
clone_size: .
v_call: TRBV10-3
d_call: .
cdr3_aa: CAISAGYYGYTF
cdr3_nt: TGTGCCATCAGTGCCGGGTACTATGGCTACACCTTC

j_call: TRBJ2-2
clone_size: .
v_call: TRBV10-1
d_call: .
cdr3_aa: CASSESPANTGELFF
cdr3_nt: TGCGCCAGCAGTGAGTCTCCAGCGAACACCGGGGAGCTGTTTTTT

j_call: TRBJ2-3
clone_size: .
v_call: TRBV5-1
d_call: .
cdr3_aa: CASSPGGASDTQYF
cdr3_nt: TGCGCCAGCAGCCCGGGCGGGGCTAGCGATACGCAGTATTTT

j_call: TRBJ1-1
clone_size: .
v_call: TRBV7-9
d_call: .
cdr3_aa: CASSRDFEAFF
cdr3_nt: TGTGCCAGCAGCAGGGATTTTGAAGCTTTCTTT

j_call: TRBJ1-2
clone_size: .
v_call: TRBV28
d_call: TRBD1
cdr3_aa: CASSPGQTYGYTF
cdr3_nt: TGTGCCAGCAGCCCGGGACAGACCTATGGCTACACCTTC

j_call: TRBJ2-2
clone_size: few
v_call: TRBV27
d_call: TRBD1
cdr3_aa: CASSSGQAHTGELFF
cdr3_nt: TGTGCCAGCAGTTCGGGACAGGCGCACACCGGGGAGCTGTTTTTT

j_call: TRBJ2-1
clone_size: once
v_call: TRBV12-3/TRBV12-4
d_call: .
cdr3_aa: CASSFWSYNEQFF
cdr3_nt: TGTGCCAGCAGTTTTTGGAGCTACAATGAGCAGTTCTTC

j_call: TRBJ2-3
clone_size: .
v_call: TRBV7-5
d_call: .
cdr3_aa: CARSPHPGTEDTDTQYF
cdr3_nt: TGTGCCAGAAGCCCACACCCTGGGACAGAAGACACAGATACGCAGTATTTT

j_call: TRBJ1-2
clone_size: .
v_call: TRBV18
d_call: TRBD1
cdr3_aa: CASSPPRQGISSYGYTF
cdr3_nt: TGTGCCAGCTCACCACCGAGACAGGGCATCAGTTCTTATGGCTACACCTTC

j_call: TRBJ2-7
clone_size: .
v_call: TRBV27
d_call: TRBD1
cdr3_aa: CASSFVSWDRDSYEQYF
cdr3_nt: TGTGCCAGCAGTTTCGTGAGTTGGGACAGGGACTCCTACGAGCAGTACTTC

j_call: TRBJ1-5
clone_size: few
v_call: TRBV5-5
d_call: .
cdr3_aa: CASSLEPYSNQPQHF
cdr3_nt: TGTGCCAGCAGCTTGGAGCCTTATAGCAATCAGCCCCAGCATTTT

j_call: TRBJ2-7
clone_size: .
v_call: TRBV7-9
d_call: .
cdr3_aa: CASSLDLRQPQAYEQYF
cdr3_nt: TGTGCCAGCAGCCTAGACCTAAGGCAACCTCAAGCCTACGAGCAGTACTTC

j_call: TRBJ1-4
clone_size: .
v_call: TRBV29-1
d_call: .
cdr3_aa: CSVDGGLGEKLFF
cdr3_nt: TGCAGCGTTGATGGGGGCTTGGGGGAAAAACTGTTTTTT

j_call: TRBJ1-5
clone_size: few
v_call: TRBV10-3
d_call: .
cdr3_aa: CAISAAVDNQPQHF
cdr3_nt: TGTGCCATCAGTGCGGCGGTGGACAATCAGCCCCAGCATTTT

j_call: TRBJ1-1
clone_size: .
v_call: TRBV11-2
d_call: .
cdr3_aa: CASSPELLLGTEAFF
cdr3_nt: TGTGCCAGCAGCCCAGAGTTGTTGCTGGGCACTGAAGCTTTCTTT

j_call: TRBJ1-2
clone_size: .
v_call: TRBV5-6
d_call: TRBD1
cdr3_aa: CASSSGQGTYGYTF
cdr3_nt: TGTGCCAGCAGCTCGGGACAGGGGACCTATGGCTACACCTTC

j_call: TRBJ2-2
clone_size: once
v_call: TRBV5-6
d_call: TRBD2
cdr3_aa: CASSFGLAATTGELFF
cdr3_nt: TGTGCCAGCAGCTTTGGACTAGCGGCAACCACCGGGGAGCTGTTTTTT

j_call: TRBJ1-6
clone_size: .
v_call: TRBV27
d_call: .
cdr3_aa: CASSLEGRGPLHF
cdr3_nt: TGTGCCAGCAGTTTAGAGGGGCGGGGTCCCCTCCACTTT

j_call: TRBJ1-2
clone_size: few
v_call: TRBV7-9
d_call: TRBD1
cdr3_aa: CASSGGTAPKFYGYTF
cdr3_nt: TGTGCCAGCAGCGGCGGGACAGCCCCAAAATTCTATGGCTACACCTTC

j_call: TRBJ1-5
clone_size: .
v_call: TRBV4-1
d_call: .
cdr3_aa: CASSQGLTGTFNRPQHF
cdr3_nt: TGCGCCAGCAGCCAAGGTCTGACCGGGACTTTTAATCGGCCCCAGCATTTT

j_call: TRBJ1-1
clone_size: .
v_call: TRBV5-1
d_call: .
cdr3_aa: CASSLVGGSEAFF
cdr3_nt: TGCGCCAGCAGCTTGGTTGGCGGGTCTGAAGCTTTCTTT

j_call: TRBJ1-2
clone_size: .
v_call: TRBV7-2
d_call: .
cdr3_aa: CASSLASAGRNYGYTF
cdr3_nt: TGTGCCAGCAGCTTAGCCTCCGCAGGGCGGAATTATGGCTACACCTTC

j_call: TRBJ2-5
clone_size: .
v_call: TRBV2
d_call: .
cdr3_aa: CASSEAASQETQYF
cdr3_nt: TGTGCCAGCAGTGAGGCAGCGAGCCAAGAGACCCAGTACTTC

j_call: TRBJ2-2
clone_size: .
v_call: TRBV7-3
d_call: .
cdr3_aa: CASSRRKPSNTGELFF
cdr3_nt: TGTGCCAGCAGCAGACGTAAGCCGTCGAACACCGGGGAGCTGTTTTTT

j_call: TRBJ1-2
clone_size: few
v_call: TRBV28
d_call: .
cdr3_aa: CASSFFQGSYGYTF
cdr3_nt: TGTGCCAGCAGTTTTTTCCAGGGCTCCTATGGCTACACCTTC

j_call: TRBJ2-3
clone_size: .
v_call: TRBV9
d_call: TRBD2
cdr3_aa: CASSFPSGLVIDTQYF
cdr3_nt: TGTGCCAGCAGCTTCCCCTCGGGACTAGTTATAGATACGCAGTATTTT

j_call: TRBJ1-4
clone_size: .
v_call: TRBV19
d_call: TRBD1
cdr3_aa: CASSRDRDTTNEKLFF
cdr3_nt: TGTGCCAGTAGCCGGGACAGGGATACAACTAATGAAAAACTGTTTTTT

j_call: TRBJ1-1
clone_size: .
v_call: TRBV6-1
d_call: .
cdr3_aa: CASSESPNTEAFF
cdr3_nt: TGTGCCAGCAGTGAATCGCCGAACACTGAAGCTTTCTTT

j_call: TRBJ1-5
clone_size: .
v_call: TRBV19
d_call: .
cdr3_aa: CASSTNGGQPQHF
cdr3_nt: TGTGCCAGTAGTACCAATGGTGGCCAGCCCCAGCATTTT

j_call: TRBJ2-7
clone_size: .
v_call: TRBV5-1
d_call: .
cdr3_aa: CAISSYEQYF
cdr3_nt: TGCGCCATCAGCTCCTACGAGCAGTACTTC

j_call: TRBJ1-4
clone_size: .
v_call: TRBV7-9
d_call: TRBD1
cdr3_aa: CASSFQGASVEKLFF
cdr3_nt: TGTGCCAGCAGCTTTCAGGGGGCGTCAGTCGAAAAACTGTTTTTT

j_call: TRBJ1-6
clone_size: .
v_call: TRBV15
d_call: .
cdr3_aa: CATSIPGRSNSPLHF
cdr3_nt: TGTGCCACCAGCATACCGGGCCGGTCTAATTCACCCCTCCACTTT

j_call: TRBJ1-3
clone_size: .
v_call: TRBV11-1
d_call: .
cdr3_aa: CASSLEGTGNTIYF
cdr3_nt: TGTGCCAGCAGCTTAGAGGGGACTGGAAACACCATATATTTT

j_call: TRBJ2-1
clone_size: few
v_call: TRBV3-1/TRBV3-2
d_call: .
cdr3_aa: CASSQGGRTGENEQFF
cdr3_nt: TGTGCCAGCAGCCAAGGGGGTAGGACGGGAGAAAATGAGCAGTTCTTC

j_call: TRBJ1-1
clone_size: .
v_call: TRBV2
d_call: .
cdr3_aa: CASSPIMKNTEAFF
cdr3_nt: TGTGCCAGCAGTCCAATAATGAAGAACACTGAAGCTTTCTTT

j_call: TRBJ2-1
clone_size: .
v_call: TRBV5-1
d_call: TRBD2
cdr3_aa: CASNLAGGPRVYEQFF
cdr3_nt: TGCGCCAGTAACCTAGCGGGAGGGCCTCGTGTCTATGAGCAGTTCTTC

j_call: TRBJ2-7
clone_size: .
v_call: TRBV27
d_call: TRBD2
cdr3_aa: CASSLTSGSHEQYF
cdr3_nt: TGTGCCAGCAGTTTGACTAGCGGGAGTCACGAGCAGTACTTC

j_call: TRBJ2-3
clone_size: .
v_call: TRBV6-5
d_call: .
cdr3_aa: CATWRAPADTQYF
cdr3_nt: TGTGCCACCTGGAGGGCCCCCGCAGATACGCAGTATTTT

j_call: TRBJ2-7
clone_size: .
v_call: TRBV5-1
d_call: TRBD1
cdr3_aa: CASSLRTGGGEQYF
cdr3_nt: TGCGCCAGCAGCTTGCGGACAGGGGGAGGCGAGCAGTACTTC

j_call: TRBJ1-1
clone_size: .
v_call: TRBV5-1
d_call: .
cdr3_aa: CASSLGRGMNVLEAFF
cdr3_nt: TGCGCCAGCAGCTTGGGTCGAGGGATGAACGTTCTTGAAGCTTTCTTT

j_call: TRBJ1-4
clone_size: .
v_call: TRBV28
d_call: .
cdr3_aa: CASSEQGTNEKLFF
cdr3_nt: TGTGCCAGCAGTGAACAGGGAACTAATGAAAAACTGTTTTTT

j_call: TRBJ2-1
clone_size: .
v_call: TRBV5-6
d_call: TRBD1
cdr3_aa: CASSSTGGFRNEQFF
cdr3_nt: TGTGCCAGCAGCTCAACAGGGGGCTTCAGGAATGAGCAGTTCTTC

j_call: TRBJ1-2
clone_size: .
v_call: TRBV19
d_call: TRBD1
cdr3_aa: CASSIVGQGAYGYTF
cdr3_nt: TGTGCCAGTAGTATCGTCGGACAGGGGGCCTATGGCTACACCTTC

j_call: TRBJ1-1
clone_size: .
v_call: TRBV19
d_call: .
cdr3_aa: CATSRAANPARSEAFF
cdr3_nt: TGTGCCACCTCCCGGGCGGCCAACCCGGCGCGGTCTGAAGCTTTCTTT

j_call: TRBJ1-1
clone_size: once
v_call: TRBV2
d_call: .
cdr3_aa: CASRGRGEAFF
cdr3_nt: TGTGCCAGCCGGGGGAGGGGAGAAGCTTTCTTT

j_call: TRBJ1-1
clone_size: .
v_call: TRBV29-1
d_call: .
cdr3_aa: CSVVHSMNTEAFF
cdr3_nt: TGCAGCGTTGTCCACAGCATGAACACTGAAGCTTTCTTT

j_call: TRBJ1-6
clone_size: .
v_call: TRBV5-8
d_call: TRBD1
cdr3_aa: CASSGGTGEKAPLHF
cdr3_nt: TGTGCCAGCAGCGGAGGGACAGGGGAGAAGGCACCCCTCCACTTT

j_call: TRBJ1-3
clone_size: .
v_call: TRBV2
d_call: .
cdr3_aa: CASNPGSSGNTIYF
cdr3_nt: TGTGCCAGCAATCCAGGCAGCTCTGGAAACACCATATATTTT

j_call: TRBJ1-3
clone_size: .
v_call: TRBV18
d_call: .
cdr3_aa: CASSPSIGVHSGNTIYF
cdr3_nt: TGTGCCAGCTCACCATCAATCGGGGTGCACTCTGGAAACACCATATATTTT

j_call: TRBJ2-2
clone_size: once
v_call: TRBV28
d_call: .
cdr3_aa: CASSPNHDTNTGELFF
cdr3_nt: TGTGCCAGCAGTCCAAATCATGACACTAACACCGGGGAGCTGTTTTTT

j_call: TRBJ2-3
clone_size: .
v_call: TRBV7-7
d_call: .
cdr3_aa: CASSPGAGDTQYF
cdr3_nt: TGTGCCAGCAGCCCTGGCGCGGGAGATACGCAGTATTTT

j_call: TRBJ1-1
clone_size: once
v_call: TRBV11-2
d_call: .
cdr3_aa: CASSLSTGRDTEAFF
cdr3_nt: TGTGCCAGCAGCTTATCGACAGGTCGGGACACTGAAGCTTTCTTT

j_call: TRBJ1-6
clone_size: .
v_call: TRBV30
d_call: .
cdr3_aa: CAWSPSLESPLHF
cdr3_nt: TGTGCCTGGAGTCCTAGCTTGGAGTCACCCCTCCACTTT

j_call: TRBJ2-3
clone_size: .
v_call: TRBV4-1
d_call: TRBD1
cdr3_aa: CASSPGQGTDTQYF
cdr3_nt: TGCGCCAGCAGCCCCGGACAGGGCACAGATACGCAGTATTTT